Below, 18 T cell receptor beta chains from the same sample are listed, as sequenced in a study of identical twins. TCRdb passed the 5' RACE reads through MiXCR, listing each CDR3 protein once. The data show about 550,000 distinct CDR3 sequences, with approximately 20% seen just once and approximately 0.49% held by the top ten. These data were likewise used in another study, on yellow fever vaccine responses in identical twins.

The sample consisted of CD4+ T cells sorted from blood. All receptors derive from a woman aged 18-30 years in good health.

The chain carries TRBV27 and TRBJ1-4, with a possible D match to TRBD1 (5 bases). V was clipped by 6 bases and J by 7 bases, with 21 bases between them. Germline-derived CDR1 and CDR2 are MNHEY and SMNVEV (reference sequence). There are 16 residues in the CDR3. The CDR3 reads CASREGAGGRSEKLFF. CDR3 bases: TGTGCCAGCAGGGAAGGGGCTGGAGGGAGGAGTGAAAAACTGTTTTTT. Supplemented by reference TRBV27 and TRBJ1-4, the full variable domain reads EAQVTQNPRYLITVTGKKLTVTCSQNMNHEYMSWYRQDPGLGLRQIYYSMNVEVTDKGDVPEGYKVSRKEKRNFPLILESPSPNQTSLYFCASREGAGGRSEKLFFGSGTQLSVL.

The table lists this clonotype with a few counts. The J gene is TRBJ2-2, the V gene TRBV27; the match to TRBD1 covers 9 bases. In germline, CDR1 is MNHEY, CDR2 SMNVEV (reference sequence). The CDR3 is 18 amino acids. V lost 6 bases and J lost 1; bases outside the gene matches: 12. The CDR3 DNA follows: TGTGCCAGCAGACTTGAAGTGCAGGACAGGGGGAACACCGGGGAGCTGTTTTTT. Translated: CASRLEVQDRGNTGELFF.

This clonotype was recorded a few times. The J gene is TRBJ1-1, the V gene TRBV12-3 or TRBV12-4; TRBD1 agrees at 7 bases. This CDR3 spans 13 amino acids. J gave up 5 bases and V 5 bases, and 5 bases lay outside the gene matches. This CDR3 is CASSNRGRTEAFF. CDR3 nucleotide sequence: TGTGCCAGCAGTAACAGGGGACGGACTGAAGCTTTCTTT.

DNA of the CDR3: TGTGCCAGCAGCCCAATGACAGGGCAACCCTACGAGCAGTACTTC. As protein: CASSPMTGQPYEQYF. The rearrangement links TRBV7-6 to TRBJ2-7, with 7 bases fitting TRBD1. The trim removed 5 bases at V and 2 bases at J, leaving 9 bases unmatched. CDR1 is SGHVS, CDR2 FNYEAQ, per germline. This CDR3 is built from 15 residues.

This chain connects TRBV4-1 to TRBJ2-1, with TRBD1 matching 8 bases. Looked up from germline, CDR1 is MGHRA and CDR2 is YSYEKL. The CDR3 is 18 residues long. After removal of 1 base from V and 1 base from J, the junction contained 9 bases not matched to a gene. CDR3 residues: CASSQGRPRQGSYNEQFF. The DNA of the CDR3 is TGCGCCAGCAGCCAAGGCCGACCCCGACAGGGGTCCTACAATGAGCAGTTCTTC.

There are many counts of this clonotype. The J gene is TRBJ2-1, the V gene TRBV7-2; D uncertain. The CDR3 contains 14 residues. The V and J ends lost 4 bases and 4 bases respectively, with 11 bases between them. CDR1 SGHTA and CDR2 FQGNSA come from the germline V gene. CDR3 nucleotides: TGTGCCAGCAGCTCCGGGCTTCAGTACAATGAGCAGTTCTTC. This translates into CASSSGLQYNEQFF.

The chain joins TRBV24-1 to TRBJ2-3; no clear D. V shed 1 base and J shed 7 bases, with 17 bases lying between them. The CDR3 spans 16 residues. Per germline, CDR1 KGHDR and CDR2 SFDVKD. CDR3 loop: CATSDFGTAGTYTQYF. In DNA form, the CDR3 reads TGTGCCACCAGTGATTTTGGCACTGCAGGCACGTATACGCAGTATTTT.

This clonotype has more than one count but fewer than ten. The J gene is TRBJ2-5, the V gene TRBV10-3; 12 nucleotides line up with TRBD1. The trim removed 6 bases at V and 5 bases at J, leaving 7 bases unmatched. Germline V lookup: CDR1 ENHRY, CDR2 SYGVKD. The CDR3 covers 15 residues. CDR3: CAIRVGTGGSETQYF. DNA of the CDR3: TGTGCCATCAGAGTCGGGACAGGGGGCAGTGAGACCCAGTACTTC.

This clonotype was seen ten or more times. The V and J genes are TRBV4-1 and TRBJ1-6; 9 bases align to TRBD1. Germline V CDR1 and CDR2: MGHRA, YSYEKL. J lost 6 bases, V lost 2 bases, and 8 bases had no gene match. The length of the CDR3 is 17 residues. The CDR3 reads CASSQSDRGVSNSPLHF. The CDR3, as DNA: TGCGCCAGCAGCCAATCGGACAGGGGTGTTTCTAATTCACCCCTCCACTTT.

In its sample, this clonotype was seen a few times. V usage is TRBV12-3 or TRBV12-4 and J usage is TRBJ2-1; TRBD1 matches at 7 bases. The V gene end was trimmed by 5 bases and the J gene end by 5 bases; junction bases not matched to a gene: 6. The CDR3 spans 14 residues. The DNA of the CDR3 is TGTGCCAGCAGTGGACAGGTCTCTAACAATGAGCAGTTCTTC. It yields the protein CASSGQVSNNEQFF.

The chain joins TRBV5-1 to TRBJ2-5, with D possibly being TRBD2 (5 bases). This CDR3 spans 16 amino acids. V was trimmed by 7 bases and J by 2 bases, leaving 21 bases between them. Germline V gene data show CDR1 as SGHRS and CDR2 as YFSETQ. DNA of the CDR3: TGCGCCAGCCTACCGGGAACACGAGGATCTCAAGAGACCCAGTACTTC. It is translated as CASLPGTRGSQETQYF.

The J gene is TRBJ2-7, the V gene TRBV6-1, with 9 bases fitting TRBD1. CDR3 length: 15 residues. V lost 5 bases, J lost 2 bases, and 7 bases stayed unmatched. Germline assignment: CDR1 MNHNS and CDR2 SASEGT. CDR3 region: CASSPGDRVPYEQYF. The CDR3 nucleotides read TGTGCCAGCAGTCCGGGGGACAGGGTGCCCTACGAGCAGTACTTC.

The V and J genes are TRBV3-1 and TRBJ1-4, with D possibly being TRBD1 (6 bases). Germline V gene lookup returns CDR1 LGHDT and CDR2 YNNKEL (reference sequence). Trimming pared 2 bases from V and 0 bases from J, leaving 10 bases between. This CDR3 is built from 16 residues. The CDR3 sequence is CASSQHDRPTNEKLFF. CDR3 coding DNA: TGTGCCAGCAGCCAACATGACAGGCCAACTAATGAAAAACTGTTTTTT.

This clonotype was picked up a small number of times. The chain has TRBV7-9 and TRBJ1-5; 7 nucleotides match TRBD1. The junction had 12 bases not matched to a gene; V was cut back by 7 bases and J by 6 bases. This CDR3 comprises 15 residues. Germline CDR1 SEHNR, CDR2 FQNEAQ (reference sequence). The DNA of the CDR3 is TGTGCCAGCACAGCTTCGACAGGGTCGGTTCAGCCCCAGCATTTT. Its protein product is CASTASTGSVQPQHF.

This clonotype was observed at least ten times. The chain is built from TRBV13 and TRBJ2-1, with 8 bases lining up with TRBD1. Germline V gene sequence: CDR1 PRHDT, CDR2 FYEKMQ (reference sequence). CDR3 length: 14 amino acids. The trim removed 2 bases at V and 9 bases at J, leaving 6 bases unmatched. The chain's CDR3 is CASSLRQGLGEQFF. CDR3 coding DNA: TGTGCCAGCAGCTTACGACAGGGGCTAGGTGAGCAGTTCTTC.

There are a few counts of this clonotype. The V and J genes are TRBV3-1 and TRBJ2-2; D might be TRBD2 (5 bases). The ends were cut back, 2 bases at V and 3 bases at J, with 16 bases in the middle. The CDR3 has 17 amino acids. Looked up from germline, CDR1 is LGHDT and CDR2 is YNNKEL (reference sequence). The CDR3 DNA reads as TGTGCCAGCAGCCAATGGGTTGTGACTAAGGACACCGGGGAGCTGTTTTTT. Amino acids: CASSQWVVTKDTGELFF.

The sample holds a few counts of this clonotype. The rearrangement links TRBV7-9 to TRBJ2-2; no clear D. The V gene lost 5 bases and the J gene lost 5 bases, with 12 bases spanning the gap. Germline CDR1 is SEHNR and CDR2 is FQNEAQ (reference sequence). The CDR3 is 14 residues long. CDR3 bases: TGTGCCAGCAGCCAGCCGTCTATAACCGGGGAGCTGTTTTTT. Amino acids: CASSQPSITGELFF.

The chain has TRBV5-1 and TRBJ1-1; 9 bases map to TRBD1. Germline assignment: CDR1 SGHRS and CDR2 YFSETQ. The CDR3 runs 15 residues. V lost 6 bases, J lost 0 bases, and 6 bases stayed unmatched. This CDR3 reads CASTRQGEMNTEAFF. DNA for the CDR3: TGCGCCAGCACCAGACAGGGGGAAATGAACACTGAAGCTTTCTTT. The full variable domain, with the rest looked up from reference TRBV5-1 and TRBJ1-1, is KAGVTQTPRYLIKTRGQQVTLSCSPISGHRSVSWYQQTPGQGLQFLFEYFSETQRNKGNFPGRFSGRQFSNSRSEMNVSTLELGDSALYLCASTRQGEMNTEAFFGQGTRLTVV.